A selection of T cell receptor beta chains follows, all from one sample in a study of glioma-infiltrating T cells. From the multiplex PCR reads, TCRdb called clonotypes with MiXCR, one entry per CDR3 protein. The table has roughly 190,000 distinct CDR3 sequences, roughly a third seen once. The sample consisted of glioma tissue, nonneoplastic brain tissue, or PBMCs (not recorded which). These TCRs come from a human donor with low-grade glioma or glioblastoma, undergoing nonglioma brain surgery, or in good health (not recorded which). CDR3s include the opening cysteine and the closing phenylalanine or tryptophan. D genes are given only for firm matches. Part of the rows lack a size; the others show once, few, many or a class for expanded clones.

>many|TRBD2|TRBV15|TRBJ2-2
TGTGCCACCAGCAGAACCCGGACTAGCGGTTCCGGGGAGCTGTTTTTT
CATSRTRTSGSGELFF
>many|-|TRBV6-2/TRBV6-3|TRBJ2-1
TGTGCCAGCAGCGAAACCCTTACGTACAATGAGCAGTTCTTC
CASSETLTYNEQFF
>many|TRBD1|TRBV20-1|TRBJ2-7
TGCAGTGCTAGTTGGGACAGGGGAGGCGAGCAGTACTTC
CSASWDRGGEQYF
>many|-|TRBV19|TRBJ2-1
TGTGCCAGTAGTATTATGGGGTACGACAATGAGCAGTTCTTC
CASSIMGYDNEQFF
>-|-|TRBV4-1|TRBJ2-1
TGCGCCAGCAGCCAAGTTAAGCCGGGACATTCTTACAATGAGCATTTCTTC
CASSQVKPGHSYNEHFF
>many|-|TRBV10-3|TRBJ2-3
TGTGCCATCTGGGACTCGCGTCAGACAGATACGCAGTATTTT
CAIWDSRQTDTQYF
>-|TRBD2|TRBV6-1|TRBJ2-7
TGCGCCAGCAGTGACCCGGGACTAGCCGGAGAGCCCGACTATTACGAGCAGTACTTC
CASSDPGLAGEPDYYEQYF
>many|TRBD2|TRBV4-2|TRBJ2-7
TGTGCCAGCAGCCAAGAGACTAGCGGGAGCTCGTACGAGCAGTACTTC
CASSQETSGSSYEQYF
>few|-|TRBV10-3|TRBJ1-4
TGTGCCACAAGAGAAGCCGGGGCTGGGGAAAAACTGTTTTTT
CATREAGAGEKLFF
>medium-sized|TRBD2|TRBV25-1|TRBJ2-3
TGTGCCAGCAGTGAATTGACTAGCGGGAGGGAGAGGGCTAGCACAGATACGCAGTATTTT
CASSELTSGRERASTDTQYF
>many|TRBD2|TRBV4-3|TRBJ2-7
TGCGCCAGCAGCCCAGAGGCGGGAGTTTCCTACGAGCAGTACTTC
CASSPEAGVSYEQYF
>many|-|TRBV27|TRBJ1-2
TGTGCCAGCAGAACCCCTGGGGCGGGCAACTATGGCTACACCTTC
CASRTPGAGNYGYTF
>-|-|TRBV19|TRBJ2-1
TGTGCCAGTGGTTCAAGCGGGACAGGTACAGAGCAGTTCTTC
CASGSSGTGTEQFF
>-|-|TRBV12-3/TRBV12-4|TRBJ2-3
TGTGCCAGCAGCCAGTACCTAGTTCGTGAGGCCGATACGCAGTATTTT
CASSQYLVREADTQYF
>many|TRBD2|TRBV27|TRBJ2-3
TGTGCCAGCAGTCACCGGACTAGCGGGACTTACACAGATACGCAGTATTTT
CASSHRTSGTYTDTQYF
>many|-|TRBV27|TRBJ2-7
TGTGCCAGCAGTATAGGGACTCACTACGAGCAGTACTTC
CASSIGTHYEQYF
>many|-|TRBV6-1|TRBJ1-2
TGTGCCAGCAGTAACACAGACTATGGCTACACCTTC
CASSNTDYGYTF
>few|-|TRBV10-3|TRBJ2-3
TGTGCCAGTACAGAGGCGGGCACAGATACGCAGTATTTT
CASTEAGTDTQYF
>many|TRBD1|TRBV7-2|TRBJ1-3
TGTGCCAGCAGCTGGGACAGGGCTGGAAACACCATATATTTT
CASSWDRAGNTIYF
>many|TRBD1|TRBV7-9|TRBJ2-7
TGTGCCAGCAGCTCCCAAGAAGTTACAGGGGCTGCCGAGCAGTACTTC
CASSSQEVTGAAEQYF
>many|-|TRBV20-1|TRBJ2-1
TGCAGTGCCAAATTGGGACGGTCCTACAATGAGCAGTTCTTC
CSAKLGRSYNEQFF
>many|-|TRBV6-1|TRBJ2-7
TGTGCCAGCAGTGAAGCGGGGGATCGGGGGCAGTACTTC
CASSEAGDRGQYF
>-|-|TRBV7-8|TRBJ2-1
TGTGCCAGCAGCTTTGACAGGAGCTACAATGAGCAGTTCTTC
CASSFDRSYNEQFF
>many|TRBD2|TRBV7-9|TRBJ2-3
TGTGCCAGCAGCCTGTACGGACTAGCGGGAGGGCGCGAAGATACGCAGTATTTT
CASSLYGLAGGREDTQYF
>-|TRBD2|TRBV12-3/TRBV12-4|TRBJ2-5
TGTGCCAGCAGCCGGAATCTAGCGGGTAGCCAAGAGACCCAGTACTTC
CASSRNLAGSQETQYF
>many|-|TRBV6-6|TRBJ2-1
TGTGCCAGCAGTTACGGGGCAGAAAGCTCCTACAATGAGCAGTTCTTC
CASSYGAESSYNEQFF
>few|-|TRBV7-3|TRBJ1-1
TGTGCCAGCAGTCCTAGACAGCCCCACTTGAACACTGAAGCTTTCTTT
CASSPRQPHLNTEAFF
>many|TRBD2|TRBV29-1|TRBJ2-1
TGCAGCGTTGATGGCGGGAGGGGAAATGAGCAGTTCTTC
CSVDGGRGNEQFF
>many|-|TRBV28|TRBJ2-7
TGTGCCAGCAGTCTATCGCGGGACGGGGACTCCTACGAGCAGTACTTC
CASSLSRDGDSYEQYF